This passage covers 30 T cell receptor beta chains from one sample sequenced in a study of T cell changes during pregnancy in multiple sclerosis. Sequencing used immunoSEQ multiplex PCR; TCRdb keeps in-frame clones, though not all of them. The sample holds over 50,000 clones, 93% seen once. The source material was peripheral blood, sampled in the second trimester of pregnancy. The source is a female donor with multiple sclerosis, enrolled in a pregnancy study.

This rearrangement joins TRBV9 to TRBJ1-1; a weak D match, TRBD1 (5 bases). The germline V gene has CDR1 SGDLS and CDR2 YYNGEE. V lost 6 bases to trimming and J lost 3 bases, with 18 bases between them. The CDR3 consists of 15 residues. CDR3: CASNPVGPTHTEAFF. The DNA for the CDR3 is TGTGCCAGCAACCCGGTGGGGCCGACCCACACTGAAGCTTTCTTT.

The chain couples TRBV7-2 to TRBJ2-7; TRBD2 agrees at 9 bases. J gave up 7 bases and V 1 base, and 14 bases lay outside the gene matches. Germline lookup yields CDR1 SGHTA and CDR2 FQGNSA. The CDR3 totals 17 residues. CDR3 DNA sequence: TGTGCCAGCAGCTTAGAACTAGCGGGCCGACCTAGAGGAGAGCAGTACTTC. Amino acid sequence: CASSLELAGRPRGEQYF.

V usage is TRBV27 and J usage is TRBJ2-1; 11 nucleotides match TRBD1. This CDR3 spans 14 amino acids. The J segment lost 7 bases and the V segment lost 5 bases, leaving 4 bases of the junction unmatched. From germline, CDR1 is MNHEY and CDR2 SMNVEV (reference sequence). CDR3 sequence (DNA): TGTGCCAGCAGTCCCGGGACAGGGGGGAATGAGCAGTTCTTC. Amino acids: CASSPGTGGNEQFF.

The chain recombines TRBV7-9 with TRBJ1-4, with D perhaps matching TRBD1 (6 bases). Germline CDR1 reads SEHNR; CDR2 reads FQNEAQ (reference sequence). The ends were cut back, 1 base at V and 12 bases at J, with 6 bases in the middle. CDR3 length equals 11 residues. CDR3: CASSLDRELFF. CDR3 coding DNA: TGTGCCAGCAGCTTAGACAGGGAACTGTTTTTT.

This chain links TRBV28 with TRBJ1-2, with TRBD1 identical over 7 bases. CDR1 is MDHEN and CDR2 is SYDVKM in the germline V gene. J gave up 7 bases and V 6 bases, and 8 bases lay outside the gene matches. CDR3 length: 13 residues. The CDR3, as DNA: TGTGCCAGCAGACCGGACAGGCTAGGTGGCTACACCTTC. It codes for CASRPDRLGGYTF.

This clone appeared once. The chain combines TRBV6-5 with TRBJ2-2; tentatively, D is TRBD2 (6 bases). Trimming shortened V by 2 bases and J by 3 bases, and 7 bases separated the two germline ends. Germline lookup yields CDR1 MNHEY and CDR2 SVGAGI. The CDR3 runs to 14 residues. Here the CDR3 reads CASSYREDTGELFF. DNA of the CDR3: TGTGCCAGCAGTTACAGGGAGGACACCGGGGAGCTGTTTTTT.

In its sample, this clone was seen a few times. The rearrangement joins TRBV30 to TRBJ1-1, with D possibly TRBD1 on 6 matching bases. Germline V gene sequence: CDR1 GTSNPN, CDR2 SVGIG (reference sequence). The CDR3 spans 15 residues. V was trimmed by 3 bases and J by 4 bases, leaving 18 bases between them. CDR3 residues: CAWRVRGGPSTEAFF. As DNA, the CDR3 is TGTGCCTGGAGGGTCCGCGGGGGGCCCAGCACTGAAGCTTTCTTT.

The chain carries TRBV11-2 and TRBJ2-5, with TRBD2 matching 8 bases. V was clipped by 1 base and J by 1 base; unmatched bases: 2. The CDR3 extends over 15 amino acids. The V gene's germline CDR1 is SGHAT and CDR2 FQNNGV. CDR3 in amino acids: CASSLAGGPQETQYF. DNA for the CDR3: TGTGCCAGCAGCTTAGCGGGAGGGCCCCAAGAGACCCAGTACTTC.

The chain employs TRBV9 and TRBJ2-2, with D possibly being TRBD2 (6 bases). Germline CDR1 reads SGDLS; CDR2 reads YYNGEE. CDR3 length equals 14 residues. With 3 bases removed from V and 1 base from J, the gap between germline ends came to 7 bases. CDR3 bases: TGTGCCAGCAGCGGGCGGGGGAACACCGGGGAGCTGTTTTTT. It translates to CASSGRGNTGELFF.

J is TRBJ2-2 and V is TRBV27; a possible D gene is TRBD2 (5 bases). Germline V gene lookup returns CDR1 MNHEY and CDR2 SMNVEV (reference sequence). V dropped 2 bases and J dropped 6 bases, with 10 bases sitting between them. The CDR3 loop spans 14 amino acids. The CDR3 loop reads CASSLVGVAGELFF. CDR3 DNA sequence: TGTGCCAGCAGTTTAGTCGGGGTTGCCGGGGAGCTGTTTTTT.

The V call is TRBV28, the J call TRBJ2-3; TRBD2 matches 8 bases. Germline CDR1 MDHEN, CDR2 SYDVKM. The V gene end was trimmed by 10 bases and the J gene end by 2 bases; junction bases not matched to a gene: 5. The CDR3 contains 13 residues. This chain's CDR3 is CATEAGDTDTQYF. CDR3 coding DNA: TGTGCCACTGAAGCGGGAGACACAGATACGCAGTATTTT.

This chain uses TRBV15 with TRBJ2-7; 11 bases agree with TRBD2. This CDR3 is 17 amino acids long. Germline V gene data show CDR1 as LNHNV and CDR2 as YYDKDF (reference sequence). Losses at the gene ends were 3 bases for V and 7 bases for J; bases not matched to a gene: 14. The CDR3 DNA follows: TGTGCCACCAGCAGGAACCCGATACTAGCGGGAGTAGAAGAGCAGTACTTC. This sequence encodes CATSRNPILAGVEEQYF.

J is TRBJ2-7 and V is TRBV6-5, with a weak D call TRBD2 (6 bases). Germline values: CDR1 MNHEY, CDR2 SVGAGI. The CDR3 is 12 residues long. V was clipped by 8 bases and J by 0 bases, with 8 bases between them. Written as DNA, the CDR3 is TGTGCCAGCGGCGGGGCCTCCTACGAGCAGTACTTC. This gives the protein CASGGASYEQYF.

This clone has only a few counts. The V and J genes are TRBV30 and TRBJ1-1; the D is unclear. Trimming removed 0 bases from V and 6 bases from J, with 11 bases in between. The length of the CDR3 is 13 residues. Per the germline V gene, CDR1 is GTSNPN and CDR2 is SVGIG (reference sequence). CDR3 loop: CAWSVFLGAEAFF. The CDR3 DNA reads as TGTGCCTGGAGTGTATTTTTGGGCGCTGAAGCTTTCTTT. Drawing the rest from reference TRBV30 and TRBJ1-1, the complete variable domain is SQTIHQWPATLVQPVGSPLSLECTVEGTSNPNLYWYRQAAGRGLQLLFYSVGIGQISSEVPQNLSASRPQDRQFILSSKKLLLSDSGFYLCAWSVFLGAEAFFGQGTRLTVV.

The chain is built from TRBV28 and TRBJ2-7; 7 bases are shared with TRBD1. Germline V CDR1 and CDR2: MDHEN, SYDVKM. The CDR3 length is 16 residues. J lost 5 bases, V lost 3 bases, and 13 bases had no gene match. As DNA, the CDR3 is TGTGCCAGCAGTTTGGTTCAGGGGGTAGGGGCAAACGAGCAGTACTTC. Translated: CASSLVQGVGANEQYF.

This clone was observed a single time. The V and J genes are TRBV7-6 and TRBJ1-2; D might be TRBD1 (6 bases). The length of the CDR3 is 16 residues. V shed 5 bases and J shed 8 bases, with 24 bases lying between them. Germline CDR1 is SGHVS and CDR2 is FNYEAQ. The CDR3 bases are TGTGCCAGCAGCACAGGGTCCCCTCCCCACCTGGGCGGCTACACCTTC. Translating it yields CASSTGSPPHLGGYTF.

The chain recombines TRBV18 with TRBJ2-5; no clear D. Trimming left V 4 bases short and J 5 bases short, with 11 bases between. CDR1 and CDR2 (germline): KGHSH, LQKENI. This CDR3 spans 13 amino acids. The CDR3 is CASSQLGEETQYF. CDR3 sequence (DNA): TGTGCCAGCTCACAGTTAGGAGAGGAGACCCAGTACTTC. Using reference TRBV18 and TRBJ2-5 for the parts outside the CDR3, the full variable domain is NAGVMQNPRHLVRRRGQEARLRCSPMKGHSHVYWYRQLPEEGLKFMVYLQKENIIDESGMPKERFSAEFPKEGPSILRIQQVVRGDSAAYFCASSQLGEETQYFGPGTRLLVL.

CDR3 sequence: CATSRDLAGNTEAFF. The CDR3 DNA reads TGTGCCACCAGCAGAGATCTGGCGGGGAACACTGAAGCTTTCTTT. The chain carries TRBV15 and TRBJ1-1; no reliable D call. The CDR3 is 15 amino acids. Trimming removed 0 bases from V and 1 base from J, with 9 bases in between. Germline CDR1 and CDR2: LNHNV and YYDKDF (reference sequence).

This chain links TRBV18 with TRBJ2-2, with D perhaps matching TRBD2 (5 bases). The CDR3 covers 13 residues. CDR1 KGHSH and CDR2 LQKENI come from the germline V gene. The V gene lost 3 bases and the J gene lost 7 bases, with 9 bases spanning the gap. CDR3 amino acids: CASSPQRDGELFF. As DNA, the CDR3 is TGTGCCAGCTCACCGCAACGGGACGGGGAGCTGTTTTTT.

CDR3 DNA sequence: TGTGCCAGCAGCGTCGGACTAGCCCTCGATACGCAGTATTTT. Encoded protein: CASSVGLALDTQYF. This chain joins TRBV27 and TRBJ2-3; 8 nucleotides line up with TRBD2. Looked up from germline, CDR1 is MNHEY and CDR2 is SMNVEV (reference sequence). V dropped 6 bases and J dropped 6; count of bases not matched to a gene: 8. The CDR3 is 14 residues long.

CDR3 coding DNA: TGTGCCAGCAGCTTGGTGCCTAGCGGGTACAATGAGCAGTTCTTC. Protein product: CASSLVPSGYNEQFF. The genes are TRBV5-4 and TRBJ2-1; 8 bases map to TRBD2. The V gene's germline CDR1 is SGHNT and CDR2 YYREEE (reference sequence). The CDR3 loop spans 15 amino acids. V trimming: 0 bases; J trimming: 4 bases; junction bases outside the gene matches: 3.

The chain carries TRBV28 and TRBJ2-2; 9 bases are a match to TRBD1. Germline CDR1 and CDR2: MDHEN and SYDVKM. The ends lost 6 bases at V and 4 bases at J; junction bases unmatched: 12. CDR3 length: 17 residues. CDR3 amino acids: CASSEFTGGGPTGELFF. CDR3 nucleotide sequence: TGTGCCAGCAGCGAATTCACAGGGGGCGGTCCCACCGGGGAGCTGTTTTTT.

DNA for the CDR3: TGTGCCAGCTCACCGGCTAGCGGGTCCCAAGAGACCCAGTACTTC. Its translation: CASSPASGSQETQYF. This rearrangement joins TRBV18 to TRBJ2-5, with 8 bases aligning to TRBD2. CDR1 is KGHSH, CDR2 LQKENI, per germline. The V and J ends lost 3 bases and 1 base, in that order; junction bases with no gene match: 4. The CDR3 sequence is 15 residues long.

The J gene is TRBJ1-1, the V gene TRBV19; D gene uncertain. Trimming pared 3 bases from V and 5 bases from J, leaving 13 bases between. CDR1 is LNHDA and CDR2 is SQIVND in the germline V gene (reference sequence). This CDR3 spans 14 amino acids. In DNA form, the CDR3 reads TGTGCCAGTAGTATGGGAGATACTGGAACTGAAGCTTTCTTT. This translates into CASSMGDTGTEAFF.

V gene TRBV5-4 combines with J gene TRBJ1-1; TRBD1 might be the D (6 bases). The V and J ends lost 3 bases and 1 base respectively, with 19 bases between them. Germline CDR1 SGHNT, CDR2 YYREEE (reference sequence). The length of the CDR3 is 17 residues. CDR3 bases: TGTGCCAGCAGCTCCGGTGGGGGGGGCAAGTGGAACACTGAAGCTTTCTTT. It translates to CASSSGGGGKWNTEAFF.

The CDR3 DNA sequence: TGTGCCACCAACCAGGGGTTCTTTGGAAACACCATATATTTT. Translation: CATNQGFFGNTIYF. V usage is TRBV10-3 and J usage is TRBJ1-3, with D possibly being TRBD1 (6 bases). V gave up 10 bases and J gave up 3 bases, with 16 bases separating them. Germline CDR1 reads ENHRY; CDR2 reads SYGVKD. The CDR3 spans 14 residues.

The chain recombines TRBV19 with TRBJ2-1, with TRBD2 matching 7 bases. V dropped 3 bases and J dropped 4; count of bases not matched to a gene: 6. CDR3 length: 15 amino acids. Germline assignment: CDR1 LNHDA and CDR2 SQIVND (reference sequence). The chain's CDR3 is CASSIGLAAYNEQFF. DNA of the CDR3: TGTGCCAGTAGTATTGGTCTAGCGGCGTACAATGAGCAGTTCTTC.

J is TRBJ2-1 and V is TRBV9, with D possibly matching TRBD1 (5 bases). V was pared by 0 bases and J by 15 bases, with 13 bases between. CDR1 is SGDLS and CDR2 is YYNGEE in the germline V gene. The CDR3 is 12 amino acids. The CDR3 here is CASSVGMGRAFF. The CDR3 bases are TGTGCCAGCAGCGTAGGTATGGGGCGCGCGTTCTTC.

This chain uses TRBV10-1 with TRBJ2-7; 11 bases agree with TRBD2. The V gene end was trimmed by 2 bases and the J gene end by 0 bases; junction bases not matched to a gene: 9. Germline V gene sequence: CDR1 WNHNN, CDR2 SYGVQD (reference sequence). The CDR3 is 18 residues long. In DNA, the CDR3 is TGCGCCAGCAGTGAGCCGAATGCTACTAGCGGGAGCTCCTACGAGCAGTACTTC. Residues: CASSEPNATSGSSYEQYF.

The rearrangement links TRBV15 to TRBJ2-7, with 7 bases lining up with TRBD2. The J segment lost 0 bases and the V segment lost 0 bases, leaving 5 bases of the junction unmatched. The germline gives CDR1 LNHNV, CDR2 YYDKDF (reference sequence). The CDR3 covers 16 residues. CDR3 in DNA: TGTGCCACCAGCAGAGAGCACGGGGGGAGCTCCTACGAGCAGTACTTC. As protein: CATSREHGGSSYEQYF.